This T cell receptor (beta chain) was retrieved from a study of graft-versus-host responses after intestinal transplantation. Notes on this clone: Its antigen remains unidentified.

Whole-study findings and limits: Maximum circulating GvH clone levels tracked with early post-transplant HvG decreases.

This table comes from immunoSEQ multiplex PCR, and its TCRdb copy is limited to in-frame clones, with some not included. The sample lists 30,000 to 40,000 clones, over 90% occurring once. The clonotype comes from a human donor who was the organ donor for an intestinal transplant. This specimen consisted of unstimulated CD8+ T cells sorted from spleen or lymph node cells, obtained before transplant.

The CDR3, as DNA: TGTGCCAGCAGTTCCTTCCAAGGGGTATACAATGAGCAGTTCTTC. The encoded protein is CASSSFQGVYNEQFF. The chain carries TRBV6-5 and TRBJ2-1, with D possibly TRBD1 on 5 matching bases. Trimming took off 4 bases at V and 4 bases at J, with 14 bases between the two ends. The CDR3 has 15 residues. Germline V gene sequence: CDR1 MNHEY, CDR2 SVGAGI.